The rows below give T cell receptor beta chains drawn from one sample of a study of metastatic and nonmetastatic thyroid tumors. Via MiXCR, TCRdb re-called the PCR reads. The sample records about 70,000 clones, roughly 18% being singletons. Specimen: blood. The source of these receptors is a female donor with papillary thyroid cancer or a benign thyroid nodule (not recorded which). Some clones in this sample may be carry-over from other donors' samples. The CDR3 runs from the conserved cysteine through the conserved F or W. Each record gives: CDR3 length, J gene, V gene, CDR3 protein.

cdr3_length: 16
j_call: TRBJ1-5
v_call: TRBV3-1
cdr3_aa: CASSQATGGSNQPQHF

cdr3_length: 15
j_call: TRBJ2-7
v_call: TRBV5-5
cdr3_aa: CASSLRHQGSYEQYF

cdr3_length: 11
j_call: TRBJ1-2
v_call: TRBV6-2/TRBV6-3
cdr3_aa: CASRSGSGYTF

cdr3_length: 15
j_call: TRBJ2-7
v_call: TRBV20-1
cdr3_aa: CSVQPGTGSQDEQYF

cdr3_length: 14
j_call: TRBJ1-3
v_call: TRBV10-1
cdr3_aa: CASNRTESGNTIYF

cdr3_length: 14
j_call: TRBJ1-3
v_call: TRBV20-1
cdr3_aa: CSASEGSRGNTIYF

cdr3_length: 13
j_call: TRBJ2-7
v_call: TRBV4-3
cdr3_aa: CASSQSGSREQYF

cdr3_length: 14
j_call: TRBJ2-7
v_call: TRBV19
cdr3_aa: CASSIQLSSYEQYF

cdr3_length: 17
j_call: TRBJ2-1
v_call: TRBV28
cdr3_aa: CASSSRGGRGIYNEQFF

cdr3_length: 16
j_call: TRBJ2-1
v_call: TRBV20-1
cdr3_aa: CSARVAGTGAYNEQFF

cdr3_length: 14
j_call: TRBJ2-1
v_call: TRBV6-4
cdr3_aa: CASSDTSGSNEQFF

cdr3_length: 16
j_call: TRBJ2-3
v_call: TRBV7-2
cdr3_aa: CASSLVGGWNTDTQYF

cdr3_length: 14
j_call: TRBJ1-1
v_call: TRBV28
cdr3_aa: CASTPRGGTTEAFF

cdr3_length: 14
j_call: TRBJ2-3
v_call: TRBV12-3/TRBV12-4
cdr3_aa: CASTAGTTTDTQYF

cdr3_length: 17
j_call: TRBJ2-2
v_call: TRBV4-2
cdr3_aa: CASSQGESGRNTGELFF

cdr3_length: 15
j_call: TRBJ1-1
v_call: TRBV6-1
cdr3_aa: CASSRGGGVNTEAFF

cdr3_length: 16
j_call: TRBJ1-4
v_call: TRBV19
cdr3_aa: CASSPLAREPNEKLFF

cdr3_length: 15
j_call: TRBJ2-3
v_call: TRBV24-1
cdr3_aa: CATSDSRQHTDTQYF

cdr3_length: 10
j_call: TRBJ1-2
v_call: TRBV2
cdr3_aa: CASRPVGHTF

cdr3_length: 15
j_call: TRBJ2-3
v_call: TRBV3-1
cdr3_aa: CASSSSGVGTDTQYF

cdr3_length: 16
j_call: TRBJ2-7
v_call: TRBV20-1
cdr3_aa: CSAMGWGRDGSYEQYF

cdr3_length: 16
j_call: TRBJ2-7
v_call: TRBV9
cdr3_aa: CASSATYRAGGSEQYF

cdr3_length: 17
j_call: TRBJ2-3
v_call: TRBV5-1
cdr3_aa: CASSLGASGTPTDTQYF

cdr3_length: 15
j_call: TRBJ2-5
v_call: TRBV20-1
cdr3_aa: CSARVGAGSYETQYF

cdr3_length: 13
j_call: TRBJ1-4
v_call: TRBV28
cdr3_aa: CATGQPGSEKLFF

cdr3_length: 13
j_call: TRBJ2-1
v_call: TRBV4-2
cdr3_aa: CASSQEGRNEQFF

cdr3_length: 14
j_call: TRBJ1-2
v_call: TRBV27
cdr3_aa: CASSLVGPSGGYTF

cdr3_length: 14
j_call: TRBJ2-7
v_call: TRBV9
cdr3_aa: CASSVGGRSYEQYF

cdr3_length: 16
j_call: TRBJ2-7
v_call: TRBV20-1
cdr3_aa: CSARDRTTVSSYEQYF

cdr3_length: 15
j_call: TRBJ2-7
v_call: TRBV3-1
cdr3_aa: CASSQDRGNGYEQYF

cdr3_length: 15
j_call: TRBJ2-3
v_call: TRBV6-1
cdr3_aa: CASSPQGRGTDTQYF

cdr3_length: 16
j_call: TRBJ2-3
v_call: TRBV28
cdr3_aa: CASSRLRTGLLGTQYF

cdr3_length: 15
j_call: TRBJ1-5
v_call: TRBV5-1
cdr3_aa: CASSPDGGYNQPQHF

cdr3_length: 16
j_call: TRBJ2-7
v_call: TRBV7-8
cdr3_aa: CASSSQGGTSTYEQYF

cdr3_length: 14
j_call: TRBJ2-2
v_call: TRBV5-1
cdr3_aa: CASSLGQGVGELFF

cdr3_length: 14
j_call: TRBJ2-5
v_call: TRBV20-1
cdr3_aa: CSARTGTSQEAQYF

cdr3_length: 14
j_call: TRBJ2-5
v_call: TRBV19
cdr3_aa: CAISAGTGGQTQYF

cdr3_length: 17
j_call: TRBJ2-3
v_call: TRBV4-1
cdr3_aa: CASSQEGGTELLDTQYF

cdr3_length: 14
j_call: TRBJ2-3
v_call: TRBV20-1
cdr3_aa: CSASGIGATDTQYF

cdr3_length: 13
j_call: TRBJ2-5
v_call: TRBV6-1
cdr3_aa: CASSADRGETQYF

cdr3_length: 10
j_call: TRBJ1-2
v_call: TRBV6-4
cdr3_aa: CASRDTGYTF

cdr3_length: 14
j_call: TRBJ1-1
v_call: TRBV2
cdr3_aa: CASSERAGGTEAFF

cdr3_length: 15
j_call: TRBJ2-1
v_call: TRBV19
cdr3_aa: CASSSPGTGNNEQFF

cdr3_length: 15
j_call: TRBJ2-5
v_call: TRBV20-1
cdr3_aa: CSARVSHDLQETQYF

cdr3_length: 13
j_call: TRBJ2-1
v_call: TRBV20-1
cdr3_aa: CSAPGGAYNEQFF

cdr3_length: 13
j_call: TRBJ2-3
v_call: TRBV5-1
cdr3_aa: CASSLPGTDTQYF

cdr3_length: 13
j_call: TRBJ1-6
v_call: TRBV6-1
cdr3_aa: CASTRQGHSPLHF

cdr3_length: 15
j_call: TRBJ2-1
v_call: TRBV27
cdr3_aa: CASSPGLESYNEQFF

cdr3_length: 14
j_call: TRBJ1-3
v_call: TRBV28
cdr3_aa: CASSIGLTGNTIYF

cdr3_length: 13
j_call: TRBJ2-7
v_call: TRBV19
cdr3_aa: CASSMQVSYEQYF

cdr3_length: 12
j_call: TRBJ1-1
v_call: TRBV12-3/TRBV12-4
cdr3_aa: CASSPDSVEAFF

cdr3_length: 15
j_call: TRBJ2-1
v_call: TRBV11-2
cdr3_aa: CASSMDRGWNNEQFF

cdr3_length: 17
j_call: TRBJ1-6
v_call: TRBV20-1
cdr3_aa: CSARDTDVGSYNSPLHF

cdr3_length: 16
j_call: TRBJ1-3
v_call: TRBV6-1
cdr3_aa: CASMARYGSSGNTIYF

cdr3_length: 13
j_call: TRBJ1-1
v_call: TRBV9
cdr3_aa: CASGQGGGTEAFF

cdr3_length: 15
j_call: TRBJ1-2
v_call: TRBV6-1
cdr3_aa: CASSLMTGGSYGYTF

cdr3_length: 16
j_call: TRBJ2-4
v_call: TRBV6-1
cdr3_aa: CASRLGTDIGKNIQYF

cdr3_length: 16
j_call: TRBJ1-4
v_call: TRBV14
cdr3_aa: CASSRPGGGSNEKLFF

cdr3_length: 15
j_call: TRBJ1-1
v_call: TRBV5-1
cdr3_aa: CASSWTQGLGTEAFF